The 32 T cell receptor beta chains below all came from one sample that was sequenced in a study of CD8 T cells in ankylosing spondylitis. MiXCR was run by TCRdb on the 5' RACE reads, yielding one entry per CDR3 protein. Of 350,000 to 400,000 distinct CDR3 sequences listed, 20% to 25% are singletons. Sequenced sample: blood, either unsorted or a sorted T cell fraction (not recorded which). These receptor sequences come from a male donor with ankylosing spondylitis or in good health (not recorded which).

This clonotype has only a few counts. This chain joins TRBV30 and TRBJ2-3; D possibly uses TRBD1 or TRBD2 (6 bases each). CDR1 and CDR2 (germline): GTSNPN, SVGIG (reference sequence). With 3 bases removed from V and 6 bases from J, the gap between germline ends came to 10 bases. The CDR3 is 12 amino acids. CDR3 region: CAWSEGGDTQYF. The DNA of the CDR3 is TGTGCCTGGAGCGAAGGGGGGGATACGCAGTATTTT.

This clonotype was picked up a small number of times. The rearrangement uses TRBV12-3 or TRBV12-4 and TRBJ2-6; D is unclear. Trimming took 5 bases from V and 0 from J, leaving 8 bases between them. The CDR3 is made up of 15 amino acids. CDR3 nucleotide sequence: TGTGCCAGCAGTCCCTCGGGCTCTGGGGCCAACGTCCTGACTTTC. It is translated as CASSPSGSGANVLTF.

The chain employs TRBV29-1 and TRBJ2-3; TRBD1 agrees at 7 bases. The J segment lost 4 bases and the V segment lost 0 bases, leaving 13 bases of the junction unmatched. The CDR3 consists of 17 residues. Germline CDR1 SQVTM, CDR2 ANQGSEA. The CDR3 DNA sequence: TGCAGCGTTGAAGAAGGGCGGTCAGGGGGTTTGGCAGATACGCAGTATTTT. Protein sequence: CSVEEGRSGGLADTQYF.

This clonotype was counted between two and nine times. This chain links TRBV2 with TRBJ2-5; D is possibly TRBD1 or TRBD2 (6 bases each). Between the trimmed V and J ends, which lost 0 bases and 1 base, there was a span of 12 bases. Germline CDR1 reads SNHLY; CDR2 reads FYNNEI. The CDR3 totals 16 residues. The CDR3 protein is CASSEAEGVTQETQYF. The CDR3 DNA reads TGTGCCAGCAGTGAAGCGGAGGGGGTGACCCAAGAGACCCAGTACTTC.

The chain employs TRBV24-1 and TRBJ2-7; D perhaps matches TRBD2 (6 bases). Germline V CDR1 and CDR2: KGHDR, SFDVKD. The CDR3 extends over 13 amino acids. Deletions cut 8 bases from V and 4 bases from J, with 14 bases between. CDR3: CATMGNGGYEQYF. CDR3 DNA sequence: TGTGCCACCATGGGTAACGGGGGATACGAGCAGTACTTC.

The chain employs TRBV10-3 and TRBJ1-2; perhaps TRBD1 as D (5 bases). Germline V gives CDR1 ENHRY, CDR2 SYGVKD. V was pared by 4 bases and J by 2 bases, with 8 bases between. CDR3 length: 13 amino acids. The CDR3 coding sequence is TGTGCCATCAGTGCGGGGGTCAACTATGGCTACACCTTC. It encodes CAISAGVNYGYTF.

The V call is TRBV12-3 or TRBV12-4, the J call TRBJ2-7; D is ambiguous. CDR3 length: 13 residues. V was pared by 3 bases and J by 7 bases, with 13 bases between. The CDR3 DNA reads as TGTGCCAGCAGTTTCTGGAGAGCTAAGGAGCAGTACTTC. Translation: CASSFWRAKEQYF.

The chain carries TRBV20-1 and TRBJ2-1; the D gene could be TRBD1 or TRBD2 (5 bases each). The CDR3 consists of 13 residues. Looked up from germline, CDR1 is DFQATT and CDR2 is SNEGSKA (reference sequence). Trimming shortened V by 6 bases and J by 6 bases, and 15 bases separated the two germline ends. CDR3 bases: TGCAGTGCCGAAGAGGGGTGGGGCAATGAGCAGTTCTTC. This translates into CSAEEGWGNEQFF.

The rearrangement uses TRBV7-9 and TRBJ2-7; D remains unclear. Germline assignment: CDR1 SEHNR and CDR2 FQNEAQ (reference sequence). The CDR3 is 12 residues long. V dropped 5 bases and J dropped 5 bases, with 10 bases sitting between them. The CDR3 DNA sequence: TGTGCCAGCAGCACCCTTCCGCACGAGCAGTACTTC. It specifies CASSTLPHEQYF.

This chain links TRBV28 with TRBJ1-2; no clear D gene. The CDR3 runs 13 residues. CDR1 and CDR2 from the germline V gene are MDHEN and SYDVKM. Between the trimmed V and J ends, which lost 6 bases and 9 bases, there was a span of 17 bases. CDR3 DNA sequence: TGTGCCAGCAGCCCCGACGGCGGATGGAGCTACACCTTC. It encodes CASSPDGGWSYTF.

This chain uses TRBV7-8 with TRBJ2-5; weak D call: TRBD2 (5 bases). This CDR3 is built from 14 residues. The germline CDR1 and CDR2 sequences are SGHVS and FQNEAQ. The V gene lost 3 bases and the J gene lost 3 bases, with 11 bases spanning the gap. CDR3 protein: CASSFVLGEETQYF. The CDR3 region has the DNA TGTGCCAGCAGCTTCGTACTCGGGGAAGAGACCCAGTACTTC.

The CDR3 sequence: CASTSTKNWVANTGELFF. DNA for the CDR3: TGTGCCAGCACCTCGACTAAGAATTGGGTGGCGAACACCGGGGAGCTGTTTTTT. The chain couples TRBV6-1 to TRBJ2-2, with a tentative D call TRBD2 (5 bases). The CDR3 contains 18 residues. Trimming pared 7 bases from V and 0 bases from J, leaving 21 bases between. The germline V gene encodes CDR1 MNHNS and CDR2 SASEGT.

The V call is TRBV27, the J call TRBJ2-1; D may be TRBD1 (6 bases). The germline CDR1 and CDR2 sequences are MNHEY and SMNVEV (reference sequence). CDR3 length: 12 residues. Between the trimmed V and J ends, which lost 6 bases and 15 bases, there was a span of 18 bases. The CDR3, as DNA: TGTGCCAGCAGGAACCCGGGACAAATTCTGTTCTTC. It codes for CASRNPGQILFF.

This clonotype was seen more than once but under ten times. The chain is built from TRBV7-9 and TRBJ2-7; 12 bases match TRBD2. The CDR3 is 16 residues long. Per the germline V gene, CDR1 is SEHNR and CDR2 is FQNEAQ (reference sequence). Trimming at V came to 6 bases and at J to 4 bases, leaving 10 bases not matched to a gene. The CDR3: CASRPLAGGLPYEQYF. The DNA of the CDR3 is TGTGCCAGCAGACCACTAGCGGGGGGTCTTCCTTACGAGCAGTACTTC.

The V call is TRBV2, the J call TRBJ2-7; D is undetermined. Germline V gives CDR1 SNHLY, CDR2 FYNNEI. V was clipped by 10 bases and J by 5 bases, with 9 bases between them. CDR3 size: 10 residues. The CDR3 DNA is TGTGCCACCCAGGTTAACGAGCAGTACTTC. Its translation is CATQVNEQYF. Complete variable domain (other parts from reference TRBV2 and TRBJ2-7): EPEVTQTPSHQVTQMGQEVILRCVPISNHLYFYWYRQILGQKVEFLVSFYNNEISEKSEIFDDQFSVERPDGSNFTLKIRSTKLEDSAMYFCATQVNEQYFGPGTRLTVT.

This clonotype was observed a few times. The V call is TRBV24-1, the J call TRBJ2-2, with D possibly being TRBD1 (6 bases). CDR3 length: 13 amino acids. In germline, CDR1 is KGHDR, CDR2 SFDVKD. Deletions cut 10 bases from V and 4 bases from J, with 12 bases between. The CDR3 is CATRPTGTGELFF. The CDR3 nucleotides are TGTGCCACGCGCCCGACAGGCACCGGGGAGCTGTTTTTT.

This clonotype came up once. This rearrangement joins TRBV20-1 to TRBJ1-2; perhaps TRBD1 as D (6 bases). Looked up from germline, CDR1 is DFQATT and CDR2 is SNEGSKA (reference sequence). This CDR3 spans 15 amino acids. Trimming removed 0 bases from V and 8 bases from J, with 19 bases in between. This CDR3 reads CSARDLDSSMGGYTF. The CDR3 DNA reads as TGCAGTGCTAGAGATCTGGACAGTTCAATGGGGGGCTACACCTTC.

The V and J genes are TRBV2 and TRBJ2-1; perhaps TRBD2 as D (5 bases). V was clipped by 4 bases and J by 12 bases, with 19 bases between them. CDR3 length: 14 residues. The germline V gene encodes CDR1 SNHLY and CDR2 FYNNEI. The CDR3 reads CASSAHRENEGQFF. DNA for the CDR3: TGTGCCAGCAGTGCCCACAGAGAAAACGAGGGGCAGTTCTTC. Full variable domain (missing parts from reference TRBV2 and TRBJ2-1): EPEVTQTPSHQVTQMGQEVILRCVPISNHLYFYWYRQILGQKVEFLVSFYNNEISEKSEIFDDQFSVERPDGSNFTLKIRSTKLEDSAMYFCASSAHRENEGQFFGPGTRLTVL.

V gene TRBV15 combines with J gene TRBJ2-2; D is undetermined. In germline, CDR1 is LNHNV, CDR2 YYDKDF (reference sequence). Trimming took 1 base from V and 7 from J, leaving 7 bases between them. This CDR3 has 13 residues. The CDR3 here is CATSRVVGGELFF. In nucleotides, the CDR3 is TGTGCCACCAGCAGAGTGGTGGGCGGGGAGCTGTTTTTT.

In this sample, this clonotype turned up a few times. This chain joins TRBV27 and TRBJ2-7, with D perhaps being TRBD1 or TRBD2 (5 bases each). Trimming stripped 5 bases from V and 2 bases from J, with 16 bases between. Germline lookup yields CDR1 MNHEY and CDR2 SMNVEV (reference sequence). The CDR3 covers 15 residues. The CDR3 loop is CASSGDGRFPYEQYF. The CDR3 DNA follows: TGTGCCAGCAGTGGGGACGGACGATTCCCCTACGAGCAGTACTTC.

The chain is built from TRBV28 and TRBJ2-7, with a weak D call TRBD1 (6 bases). Germline V gives CDR1 MDHEN, CDR2 SYDVKM. Deletions cut 3 bases from V and 2 bases from J, with 14 bases between. The CDR3 runs to 15 residues. This chain's CDR3 is CASSLPPNRAYEQYF. For the CDR3, the DNA is TGTGCCAGCAGTTTGCCCCCCAACAGGGCCTACGAGCAGTACTTC. Based on the CDR3 plus reference TRBV28 and TRBJ2-7, the full variable domain is DVKVTQSSRYLVKRTGEKVFLECVQDMDHENMFWYRQDPGLGLRLIYFSYDVKMKEKGDIPEGYSVSREKKERFSLILESASTNQTSMYLCASSLPPNRAYEQYFGPGTRLTVT.

The chain employs TRBV20-1 and TRBJ2-7; 12 positions match TRBD2. Trimming cost V 0 bases and J 4 bases; bases outside gene matches: 4. Germline values: CDR1 DFQATT, CDR2 SNEGSKA (reference sequence). The CDR3 runs to 15 residues. The CDR3 DNA is TGCAGTGCTAGAGACCTAGCGGGGGGGTTTTACGAGCAGTACTTC. Translated: CSARDLAGGFYEQYF.

The CDR3 DNA follows: TGTGCCAGCAGCCAAGACCGGCTAGCGGGGGGGCATGAGCAGTTCTTC. It specifies CASSQDRLAGGHEQFF. The V and J genes are TRBV4-2 and TRBJ2-1; 12 nucleotides match TRBD2. Germline V gives CDR1 LGHNA, CDR2 YNFKEQ. This CDR3 comprises 16 residues. The trim removed 0 bases at V and 8 bases at J, leaving 5 bases unmatched.

The CDR3 nucleotides read TGTGCCACCAGTGATAGGCCGTACACCGGGGAGCTGTTTTTT. Translation: CATSDRPYTGELFF. The chain uses TRBV24-1 and TRBJ2-2, with unresolved D. V was trimmed by 3 bases and J by 3 bases, leaving 7 bases between them. Germline CDR1 KGHDR, CDR2 SFDVKD. The CDR3 runs 14 residues.

The CDR3 here is CSVEWVLSDTQYF. CDR3 DNA sequence: TGCAGCGTTGAGTGGGTCTTAAGTGATACGCAGTATTTT. The chain couples TRBV29-1 to TRBJ2-3; D unclear. Germline CDR1 is SQVTM and CDR2 is ANQGSEA. The V and J ends lost 3 bases and 6 bases respectively, with 13 bases between them. This CDR3 spans 13 amino acids.

Ten or more counts support this clonotype. The chain recombines TRBV29-1 with TRBJ2-1; D may be TRBD2 (7 bases). Trimming cost V 6 bases and J 14 bases, with 20 bases left between them. The CDR3 extends over 12 amino acids. Germline CDR1 reads SQVTM; CDR2 reads ANQGSEA. DNA of the CDR3: TGCAGCGTCCCCAGCCCGGGGGGCGAGGAGTTCTTC. This gives the protein CSVPSPGGEEFF.

This chain links TRBV2 with TRBJ1-1, with D unclear. The V gene's germline CDR1 is SNHLY and CDR2 FYNNEI. V was clipped by 3 bases and J by 3 bases, with 14 bases between them. There are 15 residues in the CDR3. The DNA of the CDR3 is TGTGCCAGCAGTGAGTGGGGTCCAGCGGACACTGAAGCTTTCTTT. Translating it yields CASSEWGPADTEAFF. The full variable domain, completed using reference TRBV2 and TRBJ1-1, is EPEVTQTPSHQVTQMGQEVILRCVPISNHLYFYWYRQILGQKVEFLVSFYNNEISEKSEIFDDQFSVERPDGSNFTLKIRSTKLEDSAMYFCASSEWGPADTEAFFGQGTRLTVV.

The gene calls are TRBV12-3 or TRBV12-4 and TRBJ1-5; D gene unclear. This CDR3 is built from 13 residues. The V end lost 3 bases, the J end lost 7 bases, and 10 bases lay between the germline ends. The CDR3 sequence is CASSFDAGQPQHF. In nucleotides, the CDR3 is TGTGCCAGCAGTTTCGATGCGGGGCAGCCCCAGCATTTT.

This clonotype was counted a few times. This chain uses TRBV20-1 with TRBJ2-2; TRBD1 aligns across 7 bases. The V and J ends lost 3 bases and 2 bases, in that order; junction bases with no gene match: 3. CDR3 size: 14 residues. CDR1 and CDR2 (germline): DFQATT, SNEGSKA (reference sequence). This chain's CDR3 is CSARGTVNTGELFF. Written as DNA, the CDR3 is TGCAGTGCTAGGGGGACAGTCAACACCGGGGAGCTGTTTTTT.

This clonotype was recorded many times. This rearrangement joins TRBV3-1 to TRBJ2-7; 9 nucleotides align to TRBD2. The CDR3 extends over 16 amino acids. Trimming removed 4 bases from V and 5 bases from J; junction bases left unmatched: 12. The V gene's germline CDR1 is LGHDT and CDR2 YNNKEL (reference sequence). CDR3 nucleotides: TGTGCCAGCAGCCCCATTTCTAGCGGGGAGGGCCACGAGCAGTACTTC. Amino acid sequence: CASSPISSGEGHEQYF.

This sequence joins TRBV6-6 and TRBJ2-1; the match to TRBD1 covers 8 bases. Germline values: CDR1 MNHNY, CDR2 SVGAGI (reference sequence). The V segment lost 5 bases and the J segment 9 bases; nucleotides outside the gene matches: 6. The CDR3 extends over 13 amino acids. CDR3 in DNA: TGTGCCAGCAGTGCGGACAGGGAATCTGAGCAGTTCTTC. Its protein is CASSADRESEQFF.

This chain joins TRBV7-9 and TRBJ2-1; D may be TRBD1 (5 bases). Looked up from germline, CDR1 is SEHNR and CDR2 is FQNEAQ (reference sequence). With 2 bases removed from V and 0 bases from J, the gap between germline ends came to 11 bases. This CDR3 region has 16 residues. The DNA of the CDR3 is TGTGCCAGCAGCTTACTTCAGGGCCGCTCCTACAATGAGCAGTTCTTC. As protein: CASSLLQGRSYNEQFF.